This entry is about one TCR beta chain. The length of the CDR3 is 18 residues. V lost 5 bases to trimming and J lost 0 bases; unmatched junction nucleotides: 13. Germline V gene sequence: CDR1 LNHDA, CDR2 SQIVND (reference sequence). RNA was extracted with the RNeasy kit, and a quantity of roughly 0.5 to 1 ug was reverse transcribed using random hexamers. The amplification used immunoSEQ multiplex PCR on TCR beta CDR3; it spanned 54 Vbeta and 13 Jbeta. TCRdb reanalysed the immunoSEQ multiplex PCR reads using MiXCR and keeps one entry per CDR3 protein. The sample has 150,000 to 200,000 distinct CDR3 sequences; under 95% are singletons. This specimen belongs to a study of CD8 T cells in Susac syndrome. The study used healthy donors as controls matched for age and sex. TEMRA cells were FACS-enriched and CD8+ and CD4+ T cells negatively isolated.

Sequencing used CD4+ T cells from PBMCs. The chain joins TRBV19 to TRBJ1-5; 7 nucleotides line up with TRBD1. The receptor's source is a human donor in good health. The CDR3 sequence: CASSFGLGQTYSNQPQHF. The CDR3 nucleotides are TGTGCCAGTAGTTTTGGGCTGGGACAGACTTATAGCAATCAGCCCCAGCATTTT.